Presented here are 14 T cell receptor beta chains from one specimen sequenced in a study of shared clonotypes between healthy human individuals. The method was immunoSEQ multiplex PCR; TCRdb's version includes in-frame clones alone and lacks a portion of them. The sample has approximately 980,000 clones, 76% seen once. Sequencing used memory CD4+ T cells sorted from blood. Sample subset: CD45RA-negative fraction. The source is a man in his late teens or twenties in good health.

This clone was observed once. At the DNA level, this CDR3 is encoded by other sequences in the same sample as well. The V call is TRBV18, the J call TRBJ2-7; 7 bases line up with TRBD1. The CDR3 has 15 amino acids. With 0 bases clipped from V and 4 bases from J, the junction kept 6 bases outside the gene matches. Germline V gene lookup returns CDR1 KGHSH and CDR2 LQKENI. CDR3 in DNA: TGTGCCAGCTCACCACCGGCAGGGGGTAGGTACGAGCAGTACTTC. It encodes CASSPPAGGRYEQYF.

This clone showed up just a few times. Here the CDR3 DNA reads TGTGCCAGCAGCTTGGGGACCGGGCTCCCTGGCTCTGAAGCTTTCTTT. As protein: CASSLGTGLPGSEAFF. The rearrangement joins TRBV5-6 to TRBJ1-1, with unresolved D. This CDR3 is built from 16 residues. Trimming left V 0 bases short and J 6 bases short, with 18 bases between. CDR1 and CDR2 (germline): SGHDT, YYEEEE.

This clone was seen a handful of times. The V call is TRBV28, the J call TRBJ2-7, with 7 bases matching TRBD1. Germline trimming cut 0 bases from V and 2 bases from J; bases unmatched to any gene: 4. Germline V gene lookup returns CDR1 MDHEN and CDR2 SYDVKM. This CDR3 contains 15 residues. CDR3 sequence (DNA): TGTGCCAGCAGTTTATGGAAGCAGGGGGCCTACGAGCAGTACTTC. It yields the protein CASSLWKQGAYEQYF.

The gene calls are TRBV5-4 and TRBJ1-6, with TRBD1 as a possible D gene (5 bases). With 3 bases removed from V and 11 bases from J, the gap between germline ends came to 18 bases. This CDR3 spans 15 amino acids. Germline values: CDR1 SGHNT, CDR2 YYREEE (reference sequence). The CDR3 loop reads CASSYDRAGKAPLHF. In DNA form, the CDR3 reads TGTGCCAGCAGCTACGACCGGGCAGGGAAGGCACCCCTCCACTTT.

CDR3 in DNA: TGCGCCAGCAGGGAACCGGCGAACACTGAAGCTTTCTTT. Translating it yields CASREPANTEAFF. The J gene is TRBJ1-1, the V gene TRBV5-1; no firm D call. CDR3 length: 13 amino acids. CDR1 is SGHRS, CDR2 YFSETQ, per germline. Trimming left V 5 bases short and J 1 base short, with 9 bases between.

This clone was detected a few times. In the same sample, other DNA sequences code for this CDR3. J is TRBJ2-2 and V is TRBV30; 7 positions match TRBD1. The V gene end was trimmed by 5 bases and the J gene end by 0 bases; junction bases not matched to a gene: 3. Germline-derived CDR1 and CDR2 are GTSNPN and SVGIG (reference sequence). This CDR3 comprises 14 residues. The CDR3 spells CAWSGQPNTGELFF. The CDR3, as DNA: TGTGCCTGGTCGGGACAGCCGAACACCGGGGAGCTGTTTTTT.

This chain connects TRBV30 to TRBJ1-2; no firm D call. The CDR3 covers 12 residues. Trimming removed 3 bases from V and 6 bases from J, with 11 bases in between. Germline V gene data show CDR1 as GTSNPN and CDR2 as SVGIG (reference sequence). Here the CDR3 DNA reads TGTGCCTGGAGCTTGGCTTTCCATGGCTACACCTTC. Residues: CAWSLAFHGYTF. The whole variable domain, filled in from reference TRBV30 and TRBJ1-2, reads SQTIHQWPATLVQPVGSPLSLECTVEGTSNPNLYWYRQAAGRGLQLLFYSVGIGQISSEVPQNLSASRPQDRQFILSSKKLLLSDSGFYLCAWSLAFHGYTFGSGTRLTVV.

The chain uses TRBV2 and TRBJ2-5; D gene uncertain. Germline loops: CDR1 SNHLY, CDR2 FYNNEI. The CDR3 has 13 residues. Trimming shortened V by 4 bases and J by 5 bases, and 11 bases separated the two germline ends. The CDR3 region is CASSGLGGETQYF. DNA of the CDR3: TGTGCCAGCAGTGGTCTGGGTGGCGAGACCCAGTACTTC.

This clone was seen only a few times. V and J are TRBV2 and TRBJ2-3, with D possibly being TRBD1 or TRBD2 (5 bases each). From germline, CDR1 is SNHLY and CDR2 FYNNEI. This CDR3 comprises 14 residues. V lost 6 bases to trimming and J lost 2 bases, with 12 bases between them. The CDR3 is CASRLGTATDTQYF. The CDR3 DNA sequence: TGTGCCAGCAGACTAGGGACCGCCACAGATACGCAGTATTTT.

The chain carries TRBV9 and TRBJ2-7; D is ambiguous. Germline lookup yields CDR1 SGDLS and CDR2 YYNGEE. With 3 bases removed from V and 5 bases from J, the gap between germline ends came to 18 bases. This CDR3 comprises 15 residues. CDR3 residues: CASSEVGNPLNEQYF. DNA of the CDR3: TGTGCCAGCAGCGAGGTGGGGAACCCGTTAAACGAGCAGTACTTC.

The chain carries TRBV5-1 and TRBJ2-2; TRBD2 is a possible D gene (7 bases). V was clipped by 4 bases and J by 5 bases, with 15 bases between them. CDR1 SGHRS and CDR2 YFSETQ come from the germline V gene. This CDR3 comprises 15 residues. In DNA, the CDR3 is TGCGCCAGCAGCCTTCGGGGGGCGCAGACCGGGGAGCTGTTTTTT. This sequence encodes CASSLRGAQTGELFF.

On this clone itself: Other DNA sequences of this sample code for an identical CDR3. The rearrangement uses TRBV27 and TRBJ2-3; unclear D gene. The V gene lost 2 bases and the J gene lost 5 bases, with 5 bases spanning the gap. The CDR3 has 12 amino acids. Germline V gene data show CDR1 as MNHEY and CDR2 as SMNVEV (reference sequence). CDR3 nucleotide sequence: TGTGCCAGCAGTTTACTAGGAGATACGCAGTATTTT. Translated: CASSLLGDTQYF.

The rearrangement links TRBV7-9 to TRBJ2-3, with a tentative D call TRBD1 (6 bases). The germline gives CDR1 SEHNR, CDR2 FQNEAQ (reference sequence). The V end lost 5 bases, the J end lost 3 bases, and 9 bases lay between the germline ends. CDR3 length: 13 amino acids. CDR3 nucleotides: TGTGCCAGCAGCGGGACAAGAACAGATACGCAGTATTTT. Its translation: CASSGTRTDTQYF.

This CDR3 reads CASSQESWIRAFF. As DNA, the CDR3 is TGTGCCAGCAGCCAAGAGTCCTGGATAAGAGCTTTCTTT. The chain joins TRBV14 to TRBJ1-1; D is uncertain. This CDR3 has 13 amino acids. The V gene's germline CDR1 is SGHDN and CDR2 FVKESK. Trimming stripped 0 bases from V and 10 bases from J, with 12 bases between.